Following are 32 T cell receptor beta chains from one sample sequenced in a study of blood T cell repertoires in COVID-19. The protocol was immunoSEQ multiplex PCR, while the TCRdb copy is restricted to in-frame clones and leaves out a portion. There are under 250,000 clones in the sample; around 85% occur only once, and approximately 6.3% lies in the top ten. Specimen: peripheral blood. These TCRs come from a woman aged 55-69 years with active or convalescent COVID-19.

This clone was seen once. Other nucleotide sequences from this sample produce the same CDR3. The chain uses TRBV5-1 and TRBJ2-1, with 13 bases matching TRBD2. Germline V gene sequence: CDR1 SGHRS, CDR2 YFSETQ. The CDR3 has 16 amino acids. J gave up 4 bases and V 2 bases, and 3 bases lay outside the gene matches. CDR3 residues: CASSLGLAGVYNEQFF. The CDR3 nucleotides read TGCGCCAGCAGCTTAGGACTAGCGGGAGTTTACAATGAGCAGTTCTTC.

The J gene is TRBJ1-2, the V gene TRBV3-1 (or the pseudogene TRBV3-2); unclear D gene. V gave up 4 bases and J gave up 4 bases, with 22 bases separating them. The CDR3 length is 17 residues. Germline lookup yields CDR1 LGHDT and CDR2 YNNKEL (reference sequence). CDR3 nucleotides: TGTGCCAGCAGCCTAGACCCGTCGGCTCTGAGGCCCTATGGCTACACCTTC. It encodes CASSLDPSALRPYGYTF.

The chain joins TRBV11-3 to TRBJ2-2; 9 bases align to TRBD1. The CDR3 runs to 15 residues. V gave up 1 base and J gave up 6 bases; unmatched junction bases: 3. From germline, CDR1 is SGHNT and CDR2 YENEEA. CDR3 sequence (DNA): TGTGCCAGCAGCTTAGGACAGGGGGGTGCCGGGGAGCTGTTTTTT. It encodes CASSLGQGGAGELFF.

This clone was counted once. The chain recombines TRBV19 with TRBJ2-3; TRBD2 matches 8 bases. J gave up 6 bases and V 6 bases, and 14 bases lay outside the gene matches. Germline V gives CDR1 LNHDA, CDR2 SQIVND (reference sequence). The length of the CDR3 is 16 residues. The CDR3 reads CASRPPGGGPRDTQYF. CDR3 DNA: TGTGCCAGTAGGCCTCCCGGGGGGGGCCCACGGGATACGCAGTATTTT.

Only a few counts were recorded for this clone. The CDR3 bases are TGTGCCAGCAGCTTAAAGGTCCCCCGGCGGCCCCAAGAGACCCAGTACTTC. It codes for CASSLKVPRRPQETQYF. V gene TRBV7-3 combines with J gene TRBJ2-5; D is unclear. Per germline, CDR1 SGHTA and CDR2 FQGTGA. The CDR3 sequence is 17 residues long. V was shortened by 1 base and J by 1 base, with 16 bases between the two germline ends.

The chain has TRBV7-2 and TRBJ2-3, with 8 bases fitting TRBD1. Per germline, CDR1 SGHTA and CDR2 FQGNSA. V was pared by 3 bases and J by 4 bases, with 6 bases of the junction left unmatched. The CDR3 length is 15 residues. CDR3 sequence: CASSLSTGDADTQYF. The DNA for the CDR3 is TGTGCCAGCAGCTTGTCGACAGGGGATGCAGATACGCAGTATTTT.

V and J are TRBV3-1 (or the pseudogene TRBV3-2) and TRBJ2-2; D is undetermined. In germline, CDR1 is LGHDT, CDR2 YNNKEL (reference sequence). This CDR3 contains 12 residues. V was shortened by 8 bases and J by 1 base, with 5 bases between the two germline ends. The CDR3 coding sequence is TGTGCCAGCGGCGGGAACACCGGGGAGCTGTTTTTT. Protein: CASGGNTGELFF.

J is TRBJ2-1 and V is TRBV2; TRBD2 matches 12 bases. V shed 6 bases and J 4 bases; nucleotides not matched to a gene: 4. The CDR3 contains 15 residues. Germline V gene data show CDR1 as SNHLY and CDR2 as FYNNEI. The CDR3 DNA reads as TGTGCCAGCAGCCCACTAGCGGGGGGATACAATGAGCAGTTCTTC. Translated, it gives CASSPLAGGYNEQFF.

V gene TRBV14 combines with J gene TRBJ2-1, with D perhaps TRBD1 (6 bases). V was shortened by 1 base and J by 3 bases, with 16 bases between the two germline ends. CDR3 length equals 17 residues. Germline assignment: CDR1 SGHDN and CDR2 FVKESK. CDR3 DNA sequence: TGTGCCAGCAGCCAAGTCCGGACCGGGACATACTACAATGAGCAGTTCTTC. Its translation is CASSQVRTGTYYNEQFF.

The rearrangement joins TRBV4-2 to TRBJ2-3, with D uncertain. The CDR3 consists of 16 residues. Trimming left V 0 bases short and J 2 bases short, with 12 bases between. Germline-derived CDR1 and CDR2 are LGHNA and YNFKEQ. The DNA of the CDR3 is TGTGCCAGCAGCCAAGATCTAGGAGTGTACACAGATACGCAGTATTTT. Amino acids: CASSQDLGVYTDTQYF.

The chain has TRBV6-1 and TRBJ1-5; a possible D gene is TRBD1 (6 bases). CDR3 length equals 16 residues. Germline V lookup: CDR1 MNHNS, CDR2 SASEGT. The V end was cut by 0 bases, the J end by 3 bases, with 12 bases between. This CDR3 is CASSEARTADNQPQHF. CDR3 DNA: TGTGCCAGCAGTGAAGCACGGACAGCCGACAATCAGCCCCAGCATTTT.

The gene calls are TRBV11-3 and TRBJ2-2; a possible D gene is TRBD1 (6 bases). The CDR3 consists of 14 residues. The V end lost 6 bases, the J end lost 4 bases, and 12 bases lay between the germline ends. Germline V gene lookup returns CDR1 SGHNT and CDR2 YENEEA. The CDR3 loop reads CASRFGQSTGELFF. In DNA form, the CDR3 reads TGTGCCAGCAGATTCGGACAGTCCACCGGGGAGCTGTTTTTT.

The V call is TRBV4-2, the J call TRBJ1-2; D may be TRBD1 (6 bases). The ends were cut back, 1 base at V and 8 bases at J, with 11 bases in the middle. The CDR3 is made up of 13 amino acids. The germline V gene has CDR1 LGHNA and CDR2 YNFKEQ. Here the CDR3 DNA reads TGTGCCAGCAGCCAAGTCCGGGGGGCGGGCTACACCTTC. The encoded protein is CASSQVRGAGYTF.

The rearrangement uses TRBV6-8 and TRBJ2-3; D perhaps matches TRBD2 (5 bases). Trimming stripped 0 bases from V and 4 bases from J, with 14 bases between. Germline V gene lookup returns CDR1 MNHGY and CDR2 SAAAGT. The CDR3 has 16 amino acids. This CDR3 is CASSYSRASQADTQYF. The CDR3 DNA sequence: TGTGCCAGCAGTTACTCACGGGCTAGCCAAGCAGATACGCAGTATTTT.

The chain carries TRBV5-5 and TRBJ1-3; D remains ambiguous. Germline lookup yields CDR1 SGHKS and CDR2 YYEKEE (reference sequence). The V end lost 4 bases, the J end lost 7 bases, and 18 bases lay between the germline ends. This CDR3 has 15 amino acids. CDR3 residues: CASSPEPLAVNTIYF. CDR3 DNA: TGTGCCAGCAGCCCCGAACCCCTTGCAGTCAACACCATATATTTT.

The J gene is TRBJ2-1, the V gene TRBV11-3, with a weak D call TRBD1 (6 bases). The CDR3 is made up of 16 amino acids. Germline CDR1 and CDR2: SGHNT and YENEEA. Trimming stripped 1 base from V and 4 bases from J, with 14 bases between. The CDR3 bases are TGTGCCAGCAGCTTAGGTGGGATAGGGGGATACAATGAGCAGTTCTTC. Translation: CASSLGGIGGYNEQFF.

The genes are TRBV7-9 and TRBJ2-2; weak D call: TRBD1 (5 bases). The germline V gene encodes CDR1 SEHNR and CDR2 FQNEAQ (reference sequence). Trimming cost V 0 bases and J 0 bases, with 5 bases left between them. The CDR3 covers 15 residues. CDR3 coding DNA: TGTGCCAGCAGCTTAGCAGGGGCGAACACCGGGGAGCTGTTTTTT. Translation gives CASSLAGANTGELFF. The full variable domain, its missing parts supplied by reference TRBV7-9 and TRBJ2-2, is DTGVSQNPRHKITKRGQNVTFRCDPISEHNRLYWYRQTLGQGPEFLTYFQNEAQLEKSRLLSDRFSAERPKGSFSTLEIQRTEQGDSAMYLCASSLAGANTGELFFGEGSRLTVL.

V and J are TRBV19 and TRBJ1-5, with D unresolved. CDR1 is LNHDA and CDR2 is SQIVND in the germline V gene (reference sequence). The CDR3 consists of 13 residues. Between the trimmed V and J ends, which lost 5 bases and 4 bases, there was a span of 9 bases. CDR3 in amino acids: CASSELRNQPQHF. The CDR3 nucleotides read TGTGCCAGTAGTGAACTCAGGAATCAGCCCCAGCATTTT.

This rearrangement joins TRBV3-1 (or the pseudogene TRBV3-2) to TRBJ2-1, with TRBD2 identical over 9 bases. The length of the CDR3 is 16 residues. Germline V gives CDR1 LGHDT, CDR2 YNNKEL (reference sequence). After removal of 4 bases from V and 4 bases from J, the junction contained 8 bases not matched to a gene. In nucleotides, the CDR3 is TGTGCCAGCAGCCCAGGGGGAGCGGGGGGTTACAATGAGCAGTTCTTC. This sequence encodes CASSPGGAGGYNEQFF.

The rearrangement joins TRBV19 to TRBJ1-4; possibly TRBD1 for D (5 bases). In germline, CDR1 is LNHDA, CDR2 SQIVND (reference sequence). V was pared by 3 bases and J by 4 bases, with 12 bases between. The CDR3 sequence is 15 residues long. The chain's CDR3 is CASSIGRQNNEKLFF. DNA of the CDR3: TGTGCCAGTAGTATCGGGCGACAGAATAATGAAAAACTGTTTTTT.

V gene TRBV5-4 combines with J gene TRBJ2-1; unclear D gene. Looked up from germline, CDR1 is SGHNT and CDR2 is YYREEE (reference sequence). V was clipped by 4 bases and J by 8 bases, with 13 bases between them. The CDR3 runs to 13 residues. CDR3 in DNA: TGTGCCAGCAGCCCCGCTAGTCGTTATGAGCAGTTCTTC. Encoded protein: CASSPASRYEQFF.

This clone was picked up one time. The chain uses TRBV19 and TRBJ2-1, with 10 bases matching TRBD2. The V segment lost 1 base and the J segment 6 bases; nucleotides outside the gene matches: 3. The CDR3 spans 15 residues. Germline assignment: CDR1 LNHDA and CDR2 SQIVND (reference sequence). The CDR3 bases are TGTGCCAGTAGTATAGGGGCTAGCGGGGGCAATGAGCAGTTCTTC. As protein: CASSIGASGGNEQFF.

The chain uses TRBV7-9 and TRBJ2-1; 12 bases match TRBD2. The CDR3 contains 18 residues. CDR1 and CDR2 (germline): SEHNR, FQNEAQ (reference sequence). J gave up 0 bases and V 4 bases, and 7 bases lay outside the gene matches. The CDR3, as DNA: TGTGCCAGCAGCTATATCACTAGCGGGAGGAGCTCCTACAATGAGCAGTTCTTC. Residues: CASSYITSGRSSYNEQFF.

About this clone itself: In the same sample, other DNA sequences code for this CDR3. This rearrangement joins TRBV2 to TRBJ2-3; TRBD2 matches 12 bases. Trimming cost V 6 bases and J 3 bases; bases outside gene matches: 4. This CDR3 is 15 amino acids long. CDR1 and CDR2 from the germline V gene are SNHLY and FYNNEI. The CDR3 DNA reads TGTGCCAGCAGACTCGGACTAGCGGGAACAGATACGCAGTATTTT. Amino acids: CASRLGLAGTDTQYF.

The chain employs TRBV11-2 and TRBJ2-6, with D possibly matching TRBD1 (6 bases). The CDR3 sequence is 16 residues long. CDR1 and CDR2 from the germline V gene are SGHAT and FQNNGV. Between the trimmed V and J ends, which lost 0 bases and 2 bases, there was a span of 8 bases. The CDR3 DNA reads as TGTGCCAGCAGCTTAGAGGCAGGGGCTGGGGCCAACGTCCTGACTTTC. This encodes CASSLEAGAGANVLTF. Full variable domain (missing parts from reference TRBV11-2 and TRBJ2-6): EAGVAQSPRYKIIEKRQSVAFWCNPISGHATLYWYQQILGQGPKLLIQFQNNGVVDDSQLPKDRFSAERLKGVDSTLKIQPAKLEDSAVYLCASSLEAGAGANVLTFGAGSRLTVL.

The V gene is TRBV5-1, the J gene TRBJ2-3; 8 bases line up with TRBD2. Germline V gene sequence: CDR1 SGHRS, CDR2 YFSETQ. This CDR3 has 14 amino acids. J lost 3 bases, V lost 4 bases, and 4 bases had no gene match. The CDR3 is CASSTGLATDTQYF. The CDR3 DNA sequence: TGCGCCAGCAGCACCGGACTAGCAACAGATACGCAGTATTTT.

The V call is TRBV5-6, the J call TRBJ1-3, with D uncertain. This CDR3 has 15 residues. The germline gives CDR1 SGHDT, CDR2 YYEEEE. V lost 4 bases, J lost 2 bases, and 13 bases lay in between. DNA for the CDR3: TGTGCCAGCAGCCTTAGTCCGGGAACTGGAAACACCATATATTTT. Residues: CASSLSPGTGNTIYF.

The V call is TRBV2, the J call TRBJ1-4, with 7 nucleotides matching TRBD1. From germline, CDR1 is SNHLY and CDR2 FYNNEI. The CDR3 loop spans 15 amino acids. The V and J ends lost 4 bases and 2 bases, in that order; junction bases with no gene match: 4. The CDR3 is CASSVGGQTNEKLFF. CDR3 nucleotide sequence: TGTGCCAGCAGTGTGGGGGGACAGACTAATGAAAAACTGTTTTTT.

This rearrangement joins TRBV11-2 to TRBJ1-5; D gene uncertain. This CDR3 region has 13 residues. Germline-derived CDR1 and CDR2 are SGHAT and FQNNGV. V gave up 4 bases and J gave up 7 bases, with 11 bases separating them. CDR3 sequence (DNA): TGTGCCAGCAGCTACGGGGTCAGACAGCCCCAGCATTTT. Protein sequence: CASSYGVRQPQHF.

The gene calls are TRBV15 and TRBJ1-6, with D maybe TRBD1 (6 bases). V dropped 8 bases and J dropped 7 bases, with 12 bases sitting between them. This CDR3 contains 13 residues. Germline lookup yields CDR1 LNHNV and CDR2 YYDKDF (reference sequence). The CDR3 spells CATATGLNSPLHF. The CDR3 DNA reads TGTGCCACCGCGACAGGTCTCAATTCACCCCTCCACTTT.

The gene calls are TRBV5-5 and TRBJ2-7, with a tentative D call TRBD1 (6 bases). The CDR3 covers 15 residues. From germline, CDR1 is SGHKS and CDR2 YYEKEE (reference sequence). Trimming removed 4 bases at V and 3 bases at J, with 17 bases between. The CDR3 DNA follows: TGTGCCAGCAGCATCTACTCTGGGACAAGCTACGAGCAGTACGTC. Translated, it gives CASSIYSGTSYEQYV.

This clone was seen more than once but under ten times. This rearrangement joins TRBV6-5 to TRBJ2-1; possible D gene TRBD2, 6 bases. V was pared by 4 bases and J by 4 bases, with 14 bases between. The CDR3 runs to 15 residues. Germline CDR1 is MNHEY and CDR2 is SVGAGI. CDR3 protein: CASSFSRGSYNEQFF. The CDR3 nucleotides read TGTGCCAGCAGTTTTAGCCGGGGGTCGTACAATGAGCAGTTCTTC.